This paragraph reports one T cell receptor (beta chain). This specimen belongs to a study of blood T cell repertoires in COVID-19. The CDR3 is made up of 15 amino acids. Germline V gene data show CDR1 as MDHEN and CDR2 as SYDVKM. Trimming removed 2 bases from V and 6 bases from J; junction bases left unmatched: 4. Generated by immunoSEQ multiplex PCR, the TCRdb table keeps only in-frame clones and is missing some. The sample lists around 140,000 clones, roughly 91% occurring once. Sequenced material: peripheral blood. This receptor was taken from a man aged 45-65 years with active or convalescent COVID-19. The chain combines TRBV28 with TRBJ2-3, with 11 bases lining up with TRBD2. CDR3 sequence: CASSLAGTSGDTQYF. DNA of the CDR3: TGTGCCAGCAGTTTAGCAGGGACTAGCGGTGATACGCAGTATTTT.